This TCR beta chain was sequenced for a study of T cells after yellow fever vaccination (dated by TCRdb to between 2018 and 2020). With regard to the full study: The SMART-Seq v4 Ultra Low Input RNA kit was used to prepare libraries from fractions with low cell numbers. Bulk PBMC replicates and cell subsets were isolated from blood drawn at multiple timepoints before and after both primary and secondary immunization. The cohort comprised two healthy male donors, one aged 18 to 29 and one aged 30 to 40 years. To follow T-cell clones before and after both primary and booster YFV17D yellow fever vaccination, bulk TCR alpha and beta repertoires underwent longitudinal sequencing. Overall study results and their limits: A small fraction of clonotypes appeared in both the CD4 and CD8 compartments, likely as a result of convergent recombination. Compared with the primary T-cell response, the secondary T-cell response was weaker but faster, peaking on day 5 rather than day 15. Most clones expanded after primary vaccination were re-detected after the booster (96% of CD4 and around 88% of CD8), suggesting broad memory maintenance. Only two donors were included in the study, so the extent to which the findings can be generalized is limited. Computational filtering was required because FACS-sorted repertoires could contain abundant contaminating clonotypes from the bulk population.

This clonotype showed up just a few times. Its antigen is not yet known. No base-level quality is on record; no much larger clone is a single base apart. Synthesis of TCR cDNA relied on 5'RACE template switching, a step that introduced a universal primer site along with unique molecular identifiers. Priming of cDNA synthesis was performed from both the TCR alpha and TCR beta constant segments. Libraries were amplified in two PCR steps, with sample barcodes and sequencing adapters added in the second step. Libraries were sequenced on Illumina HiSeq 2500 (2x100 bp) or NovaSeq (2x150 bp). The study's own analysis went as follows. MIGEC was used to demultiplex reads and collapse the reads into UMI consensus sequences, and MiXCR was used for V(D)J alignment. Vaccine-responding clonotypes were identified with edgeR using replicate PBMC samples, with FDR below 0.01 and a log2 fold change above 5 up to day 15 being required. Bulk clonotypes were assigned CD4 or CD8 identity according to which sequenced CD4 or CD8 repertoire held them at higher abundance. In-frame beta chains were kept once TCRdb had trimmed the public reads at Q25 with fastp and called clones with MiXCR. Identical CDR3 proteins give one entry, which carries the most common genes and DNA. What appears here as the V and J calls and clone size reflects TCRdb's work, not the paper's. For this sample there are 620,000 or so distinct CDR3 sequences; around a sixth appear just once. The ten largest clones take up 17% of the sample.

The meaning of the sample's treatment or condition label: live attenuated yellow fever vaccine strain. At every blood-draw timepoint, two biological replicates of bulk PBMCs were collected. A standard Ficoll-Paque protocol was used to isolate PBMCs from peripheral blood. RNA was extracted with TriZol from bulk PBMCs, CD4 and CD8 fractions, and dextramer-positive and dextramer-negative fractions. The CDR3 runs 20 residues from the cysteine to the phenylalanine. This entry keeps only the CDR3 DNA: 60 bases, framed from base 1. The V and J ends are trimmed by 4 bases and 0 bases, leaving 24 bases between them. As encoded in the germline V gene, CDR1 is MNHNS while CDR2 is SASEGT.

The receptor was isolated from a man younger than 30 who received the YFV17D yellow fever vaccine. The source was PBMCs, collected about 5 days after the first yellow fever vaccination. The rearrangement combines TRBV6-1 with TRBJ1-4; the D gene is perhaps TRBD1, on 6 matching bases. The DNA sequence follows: TGTGCCAGCAGTGGAGGAAGCAGGGGTTTGGGTTTTGCAACTAATGAAAAACTGTTTTTT. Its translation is CASSGGSRGLGFATNEKLFF.